These 5 T cell receptor beta chains were all obtained from the same sample, sequenced in a study of PD-1 blockade in classical Hodgkin lymphoma (dated by TCRdb to 2019 to 2021). Interpreted using the paper, the time point label stands for: cycle 2 day 1 (C2D1) of nivolumab. Every trial patient had relapsed following autologous stem cell transplantation, and prior brentuximab vedotin exposure was what differed among cohorts A, B and C. Library method: the immunoSEQ multiplex PCR assay. Held by TCRdb, this immuneACCESS table contains in-frame sequences only and omits some clones. Under half of the omission traces to an unresolved V gene where checked; the cause of the rest is unknown. The sample table contains some 100,000 clones; only one count was recorded for roughly 89% of them. The leading ten clones occupy under 8.5% of the sample. The material was peripheral blood mononuclear cells (PBMCs), obtained before the second cycle of nivolumab. Receptors originate from a human donor with classical Hodgkin lymphoma.

The CDR3 protein is CASSPSLGGEYGYTF. As DNA, the CDR3 is TGTGCCAGCAGCCCCTCTTTAGGGGGGGAGTATGGCTACACCTTC. V usage is TRBV11-2 and J usage is TRBJ1-2, with D perhaps matching TRBD1 (6 bases). The CDR3 covers 15 residues. V was trimmed by 5 bases and J by 5 bases, leaving 18 bases between them. CDR1 and CDR2 from the germline V gene are SGHAT and FQNNGV. Combining the CDR3 with reference TRBV11-2 and TRBJ1-2 gives the whole variable domain EAGVAQSPRYKIIEKRQSVAFWCNPISGHATLYWYQQILGQGPKLLIQFQNNGVVDDSQLPKDRFSAERLKGVDSTLKIQPAKLEDSAVYLCASSPSLGGEYGYTFGSGTRLTVV.

This clone was found a few times. This rearrangement joins TRBV7-9 to TRBJ2-7; D is ambiguous. With 1 base removed from V and 7 bases from J, the gap between germline ends came to 11 bases. CDR3 size: 13 residues. The germline CDR1 and CDR2 sequences are SEHNR and FQNEAQ (reference sequence). The CDR3 reads CASSLGIDGEQYF. DNA of the CDR3: TGTGCCAGCAGCTTAGGGATCGATGGGGAGCAGTACTTC. The full variable domain, with the rest looked up from reference TRBV7-9 and TRBJ2-7, is DTGVSQNPRHKITKRGQNVTFRCDPISEHNRLYWYRQTLGQGPEFLTYFQNEAQLEKSRLLSDRFSAERPKGSFSTLEIQRTEQGDSAMYLCASSLGIDGEQYFGPGTRLTVT.

The chain is built from TRBV4-2 and TRBJ2-5; 9 bases are shared with TRBD1. The CDR3 length is 17 residues. Germline loops: CDR1 LGHNA, CDR2 YNFKEQ. Losses at the gene ends were 1 base for V and 1 base for J; bases not matched to a gene: 7. CDR3 sequence reads: CASSQGFLGQGQETQYF. In DNA, the CDR3 is TGTGCCAGCAGCCAAGGGTTTCTGGGACAGGGCCAAGAGACCCAGTACTTC.

Worth noting for this clone: The junction differs from germline at one of its ends, possibly a read error. The chain couples TRBV13 to TRBJ2-6; possibly TRBD2 for D (6 bases). CDR1 and CDR2 (germline): PRHDT, FYEKMQ (reference sequence). This CDR3 contains 13 residues. CDR3 DNA: TGTGCCAGCGGGACTCCTGGTGCCAACGTCCTGACTTTC. Protein: CASGTPGANVLTF.

The rearrangement joins TRBV2 to TRBJ1-5, with a possible D match to TRBD1 (5 bases). Germline CDR1 is SNHLY and CDR2 is FYNNEI. This CDR3 has 13 residues. The V end lost 6 bases, the J end lost 8 bases, and 14 bases lay between the germline ends. The CDR3 DNA sequence: TGTGCCAGCAGATGGGACGGGGGGGAGCCCCAGCATTTT. Translated: CASRWDGGEPQHF. Supplemented by reference TRBV2 and TRBJ1-5, the full variable domain reads EPEVTQTPSHQVTQMGQEVILRCVPISNHLYFYWYRQILGQKVEFLVSFYNNEISEKSEIFDDQFSVERPDGSNFTLKIRSTKLEDSAMYFCASRWDGGEPQHFGDGTRLSIL.